The 21 T cell receptor beta chains listed next were all sequenced from one sample in a study of Ad26.COV2.S vaccination and SARS-CoV-2 variants. Profiled with immunoSEQ multiplex PCR; TCRdb holds only in-frame clones, not every one. This repertoire shows roughly 400,000 clones, approximately 90% found once; its top ten account for 1.5% to 2%. Treatment meaning: about 20 received Ad26.COV2.S at low or high dose, single or two shots; about 5 received placebo; per-sample allocation not given. Samples were taken on day 63 after the first vaccine or placebo injection. The specimen was peripheral blood, collected in a trial of Ad26.COV2.S vaccine versus placebo. The origin of the receptors is a person between 18 and 65 years old who received the Ad26.COV2.S COVID-19 vaccine or a placebo.

The V and J genes are TRBV2 and TRBJ2-7; D possibly corresponds to TRBD2 (6 bases). The CDR3 extends over 12 amino acids. Germline V lookup: CDR1 SNHLY, CDR2 FYNNEI. Trimming left V 7 bases short and J 3 bases short, with 10 bases between. DNA of the CDR3: TGTGCCAGCATTGGAGGGCTCTACGAGCAGTACTTC. Protein: CASIGGLYEQYF.

This clone came up once. V and J are TRBV9 and TRBJ2-7; D is possibly TRBD1 (5 bases). From germline, CDR1 is SGDLS and CDR2 YYNGEE. V dropped 3 bases and J dropped 3 bases, with 10 bases sitting between them. The CDR3 covers 13 residues. The CDR3: CASSAQGFYEQYF. DNA of the CDR3: TGTGCCAGCAGCGCTCAGGGTTTCTACGAGCAGTACTTC.

The genes are TRBV4-1 and TRBJ2-2; unclear D gene. V was pared by 3 bases and J by 4 bases, with 9 bases between. Germline lookup yields CDR1 MGHRA and CDR2 YSYEKL. The CDR3 is 14 residues long. CDR3 loop: CASSQLGITGELFF. CDR3 nucleotides: TGCGCCAGCAGCCAGCTGGGTATCACCGGGGAGCTGTTTTTT.

The rearrangement joins TRBV7-2 to TRBJ2-1; 8 bases line up with TRBD2. The CDR3 loop spans 19 amino acids. V shed 5 bases, J shed 0 bases, and the junction held 15 bases outside the gene matches. Germline V gene sequence: CDR1 SGHTA, CDR2 FQGNSA. The CDR3: CASSPRGGRTMSSYNEQFF. For the CDR3, the DNA is TGTGCCAGCAGCCCGCGTGGCGGGAGGACTATGAGCTCCTACAATGAGCAGTTCTTC.

This clone showed up just a few times. The chain couples TRBV4-2 to TRBJ1-5; TRBD1 agrees at 7 bases. The CDR3 is 15 residues long. V lost 1 base, J lost 3 bases, and 3 bases stayed unmatched. The germline V gene has CDR1 LGHNA and CDR2 YNFKEQ. Here the CDR3 DNA reads TGTGCCAGCAGCCAAGCGGGACAGAACAATCAGCCCCAGCATTTT. Its protein is CASSQAGQNNQPQHF.

The rearrangement joins TRBV27 to TRBJ1-6, with unresolved D. Trimming took 3 bases from V and 5 from J, leaving 8 bases between them. Germline V gene data show CDR1 as MNHEY and CDR2 as SMNVEV (reference sequence). The CDR3 sequence is 14 residues long. The CDR3 nucleotides read TGTGCCAGCAGTTTGGTACGGGATAATTCACCCCTCCACTTT. Its translation: CASSLVRDNSPLHF.

The V call is TRBV29-1, the J call TRBJ2-5; no definite D call. Germline V gene lookup returns CDR1 SQVTM and CDR2 ANQGSEA. V lost 1 base and J lost 5, with 11 bases in between. The length of the CDR3 is 13 residues. This CDR3 reads CSVEGGVLETQYF. The CDR3 coding sequence is TGCAGCGTTGAAGGGGGTGTCTTGGAGACCCAGTACTTC.

Worth noting for this clone: Distinct nucleotide sequences in the sample also encode this CDR3. The chain uses TRBV20-1 and TRBJ2-3; no clear D gene. This CDR3 is 11 amino acids long. CDR1 DFQATT and CDR2 SNEGSKA come from the germline V gene (reference sequence). V was cut by 1 base and J by 6 bases, with 5 bases left in between. CDR3 amino acids: CSARVLDTQYF. Written as DNA, the CDR3 is TGCAGTGCTAGAGTCCTGGATACGCAGTATTTT.

The chain couples TRBV19 to TRBJ2-2; D might be TRBD1 or TRBD2, each matching 5 bases. Germline CDR1 is LNHDA and CDR2 is SQIVND (reference sequence). The CDR3 length is 14 residues. The V end lost 5 bases, the J end lost 8 bases, and 15 bases lay between the germline ends. CDR3 region: CASSFRRGKGELFF. The CDR3 nucleotides read TGTGCCAGTAGTTTCCGACGGGGCAAGGGGGAGCTGTTTTTT.

The table lists this clone with a few counts. The chain uses TRBV6-5 and TRBJ2-7, with 8 bases that match TRBD1. V shed 6 bases and J 3 bases; nucleotides not matched to a gene: 4. This CDR3 comprises 13 residues. From germline, CDR1 is MNHEY and CDR2 SVGAGI. CDR3 protein: CASRLDRGYEQYF. In DNA form, the CDR3 reads TGTGCCAGCAGATTAGACAGGGGCTACGAGCAGTACTTC.

This chain uses TRBV5-5 with TRBJ2-1; possible D gene TRBD2, 6 bases. This CDR3 has 13 amino acids. CDR1 and CDR2 (germline): SGHKS, YYEKEE (reference sequence). The V and J ends lost 0 bases and 7 bases respectively, with 8 bases between them. The CDR3 loop is CASSLVSGNEQFF. The DNA for the CDR3 is TGTGCCAGCAGCTTGGTTAGCGGAAATGAGCAGTTCTTC.

With respect to this clone: Other DNA variants within this sample encode the same CDR3. V gene TRBV28 combines with J gene TRBJ2-2; 7 nucleotides line up with TRBD2. CDR3 size: 14 residues. From germline, CDR1 is MDHEN and CDR2 SYDVKM. J gave up 4 bases and V 8 bases, and 7 bases lay outside the gene matches. CDR3 DNA sequence: TGTGCCAGCGTGGGAGGGCTCGCCACCGGGGAGCTGTTTTTT. Translating it yields CASVGGLATGELFF.

J is TRBJ2-5 and V is TRBV11-2, with TRBD1 identical over 7 bases. The CDR3 extends over 15 amino acids. Germline CDR1 SGHAT, CDR2 FQNNGV. V lost 5 bases, J lost 2 bases, and 8 bases stayed unmatched. The CDR3 region is CASSHYRDRQETQYF. CDR3 bases: TGTGCCAGCAGCCACTACCGGGACAGACAAGAGACCCAGTACTTC. Based on the CDR3 plus reference TRBV11-2 and TRBJ2-5, the full variable domain is EAGVAQSPRYKIIEKRQSVAFWCNPISGHATLYWYQQILGQGPKLLIQFQNNGVVDDSQLPKDRFSAERLKGVDSTLKIQPAKLEDSAVYLCASSHYRDRQETQYFGPGTRLLVL.

V usage is TRBV2 and J usage is TRBJ1-3; 7 nucleotides line up with TRBD1. Germline CDR1 reads SNHLY; CDR2 reads FYNNEI. V dropped 6 bases and J dropped 4; count of bases not matched to a gene: 9. This CDR3 region has 15 residues. The DNA for the CDR3 is TGTGCCAGCAGGGGGTTGGACAGGCTCGGAAACACCATATATTTT. Its protein is CASRGLDRLGNTIYF. The full variable domain, its missing parts supplied by reference TRBV2 and TRBJ1-3, is EPEVTQTPSHQVTQMGQEVILRCVPISNHLYFYWYRQILGQKVEFLVSFYNNEISEKSEIFDDQFSVERPDGSNFTLKIRSTKLEDSAMYFCASRGLDRLGNTIYFGEGSWLTVV.

The gene calls are TRBV11-2 and TRBJ2-5; the match to TRBD2 covers 7 bases. Losses at the gene ends were 0 bases for V and 5 bases for J; bases not matched to a gene: 3. The CDR3 is 14 amino acids. Germline V gene data show CDR1 as SGHAT and CDR2 as FQNNGV. The chain's CDR3 is CASSLEAGTETQYF. For the CDR3, the DNA is TGTGCCAGCAGCTTAGAAGCGGGAACGGAGACCCAGTACTTC.

The chain recombines TRBV11-2 with TRBJ2-1; 7 positions agree with TRBD2. The J segment lost 6 bases and the V segment lost 1 base, leaving 15 bases of the junction unmatched. This CDR3 is built from 18 residues. Germline CDR1 is SGHAT and CDR2 is FQNNGV. CDR3 in amino acids: CASSLVPVRAGVGNEQFF. DNA of the CDR3: TGTGCCAGCAGCTTAGTTCCCGTCAGGGCGGGAGTAGGCAATGAGCAGTTCTTC.

This clone appeared once. V is TRBV4-3 and J is TRBJ2-5; no firm D call. The CDR3 has 13 residues. Per germline, CDR1 LGHNA and CDR2 YSLEER. The V end was cut by 2 bases, the J end by 7 bases, with 11 bases between. The CDR3: CASSQSVAGTQYF. CDR3 coding DNA: TGCGCCAGCAGCCAATCAGTCGCAGGGACCCAGTACTTC.

The V and J genes are TRBV11-2 and TRBJ1-3; D is unclear. CDR1 and CDR2 (germline): SGHAT, FQNNGV. V was cut by 0 bases and J by 11 bases, with 11 bases left in between. The CDR3 sequence is 13 residues long. In DNA, the CDR3 is TGTGCCAGCAGCTTAGATAGTGGTGGCCCCATATATTTT. Amino acids: CASSLDSGGPIYF.

The chain is built from TRBV5-6 and TRBJ2-5; the D is unclear. V lost 9 bases to trimming and J lost 4 bases, with 16 bases between them. This CDR3 comprises 13 residues. CDR1 and CDR2 from the germline V gene are SGHDT and YYEEEE. The CDR3 loop reads CATKDGWGETQYF. The CDR3 region has the DNA TGTGCCACAAAAGATGGGTGGGGAGAGACCCAGTACTTC. The variable domain in full, completed from reference TRBV5-6 and TRBJ2-5, reads DAGVTQSPTHLIKTRGQQVTLRCSPKSGHDTVSWYQQALGQGPQFIFQYYEEEERQRGNFPDRFSGHQFPNYSSELNVNALLLGDSALYLCATKDGWGETQYFGPGTRLLVL.

The chain links TRBV10-3 to TRBJ2-7, with a weak D call TRBD1 (5 bases). V shed 6 bases and J shed 4 bases, with 7 bases lying between them. Germline V lookup: CDR1 ENHRY, CDR2 SYGVKD. CDR3 length: 11 residues. The CDR3 sequence: CAISRDYEQYF. CDR3 DNA: TGTGCCATCAGCAGGGATTACGAGCAGTACTTC.

V gene TRBV19 combines with J gene TRBJ1-2, with 9 bases lining up with TRBD1. The germline V gene encodes CDR1 LNHDA and CDR2 SQIVND (reference sequence). J lost 4 bases, V lost 8 bases, and 14 bases had no gene match. The CDR3 extends over 16 amino acids. The chain's CDR3 is CASCRTGGAFGYGYTF. For the CDR3, the DNA is TGTGCCAGTTGTCGAACAGGGGGCGCCTTTGGCTATGGCTACACCTTC.